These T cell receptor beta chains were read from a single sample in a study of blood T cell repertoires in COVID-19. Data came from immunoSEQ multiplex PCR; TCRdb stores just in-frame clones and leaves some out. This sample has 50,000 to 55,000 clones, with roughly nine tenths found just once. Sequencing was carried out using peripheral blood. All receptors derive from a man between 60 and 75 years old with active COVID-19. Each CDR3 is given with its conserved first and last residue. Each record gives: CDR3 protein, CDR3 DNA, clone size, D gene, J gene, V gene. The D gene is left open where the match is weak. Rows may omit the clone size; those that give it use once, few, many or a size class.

CAWSVQSSYNSPLHF	TGTGCCTGGAGTGTACAGAGCTCCTATAATTCACCCCTCCACTTT	NA	NA	TRBJ1-6	TRBV30
CASSFNPRGQGFNQPQHF	TGTGCCAGCAGTTTTAACCCGAGAGGACAGGGGTTCAATCAGCCCCAGCATTTT	NA	TRBD1	TRBJ1-5	TRBV28
CASSLLGQGLYEQYF	TGTGCCAGCAGTTTATTAGGACAGGGGCTCTACGAGCAGTACTTC	once	TRBD1	TRBJ2-7	TRBV27
CTSSLISGWDGEQYF	TGCACCAGCAGTCTAATTAGCGGGTGGGATGGCGAGCAGTACTTC	NA	NA	TRBJ2-7	TRBV1
CSASPGTSLDEQFF	TGCAGTGCTAGTCCCGGGACTAGCTTGGATGAGCAGTTCTTC	NA	TRBD2	TRBJ2-1	TRBV20-1
CASSLVQVFGEQYF	TGTGCCAGCAGCTTAGTACAGGTTTTTGGGGAGCAGTACTTC	NA	NA	TRBJ2-7	TRBV7-9
CASSAGLAGVREQYF	TGTGCCAGCAGCGCTGGACTAGCGGGAGTCCGGGAGCAGTACTTC	NA	TRBD2	TRBJ2-7	TRBV7-2
CASSSLLAGGSYNEQFF	TGTGCCAGTAGTTCCCTATTAGCGGGAGGGTCCTACAATGAGCAGTTCTTC	few	TRBD2	TRBJ2-1	TRBV19
CASSFRFAAGSEQYF	TGTGCCAGCAGCTTTCGTTTTGCGGCGGGATCCGAGCAGTACTTC	NA	NA	TRBJ2-7	TRBV5-4
CASSLNFGGAEAFF	TGTGCCAGCAGCTTGAACTTCGGAGGCGCTGAAGCTTTCTTT	NA	NA	TRBJ1-1	TRBV5-4
CASSQGGASYEQYF	TGTGCCAGCAGCCAAGGTGGAGCCTCCTACGAGCAGTACTTC	NA	NA	TRBJ2-7	TRBV3-1/TRBV3-2
CASSSTGSEQPQHF	TGCGCCAGCAGCTCCACAGGTTCCGAACAGCCCCAGCATTTT	NA	NA	TRBJ1-5	TRBV5-1
CASAPGGLSPLHF	TGTGCCAGCGCTCCGGGGGGGCTCTCACCCCTCCACTTT	NA	NA	TRBJ1-6	TRBV6-6
CASGLMYGYTF	TGTGCCAGCGGGCTGATGTATGGCTACACCTTC	NA	NA	TRBJ1-2	TRBV7-3
CASSQSQGARQPQHF	TGCGCCAGCAGCCAGTCACAGGGGGCGCGGCAGCCCCAGCATTTT	NA	TRBD1	TRBJ1-5	TRBV4-1
CASSLTGRAAFF	TGTGCCAGCAGTTTGACAGGTCGGGCTGCTTTCTTT	NA	NA	TRBJ1-1	TRBV27
CASSFPRTGKPNYGYTF	TGTGCCAGCAGTTTCCCAAGGACAGGGAAGCCTAACTATGGCTACACCTTC	NA	TRBD1	TRBJ1-2	TRBV28
CASSLDGKAFF	TGTGCCAGCAGCTTAGACGGTAAAGCTTTCTTT	NA	NA	TRBJ1-1	TRBV7-9
CASSLVASDSPLHF	TGCGCCAGCAGCTTGGTGGCCAGTGATTCACCCCTCCACTTT	NA	NA	TRBJ1-6	TRBV5-1
CASTSPPFFREGNTGELFF	TGTGCCAGCACCTCACCCCCGTTTTTCAGGGAAGGTAACACCGGGGAGCTGTTTTTT	few	NA	TRBJ2-2	TRBV28
CASSPSGNSYNEQFF	TGTGCCAGCAGCCCTAGCGGCAACTCCTACAATGAGCAGTTCTTC	NA	TRBD2	TRBJ2-1	TRBV11-1
CASSLDIRGRETQYF	TGTGCCAGCAGCTTAGATATTAGGGGGCGAGAGACCCAGTACTTC	NA	TRBD1	TRBJ2-5	TRBV7-2
CATSDVGSWGETQYF	TGTGCCACCAGTGATGTCGGGAGCTGGGGAGAGACCCAGTACTTC	NA	NA	TRBJ2-5	TRBV24-1
CASKILAGDLGETQYF	TGTGCCAGCAAGATACTAGCGGGAGATCTTGGGGAGACCCAGTACTTC	NA	TRBD2	TRBJ2-5	TRBV6-8
CASSLETGGQYF	TGTGCCAGCAGCTTAGAGACAGGCGGGCAGTATTTT	NA	NA	TRBJ2-3	TRBV7-2
CASSPRGDTQYF	TGTGCCAGCAGCCCCCGAGGGGATACGCAGTATTTT	NA	NA	TRBJ2-3	TRBV3-1/TRBV3-2
CASSQDRGIPEAFF	TGTGCCAGCAGTCAGGACAGGGGGATCCCTGAAGCTTTCTTT	NA	TRBD1	TRBJ1-1	TRBV6-2/TRBV6-3
CASSPSRGGGETQYF	TGTGCCAGCAGTCCCTCTCGGGGCGGGGGGGAGACCCAGTACTTC	NA	TRBD2	TRBJ2-5	TRBV27
CASSPRGTRVADTQYF	TGTGCCAGCAGCCCTAGGGGGACTAGGGTTGCAGATACGCAGTATTTT	few	TRBD2	TRBJ2-3	TRBV9
CASSQNRQLGEQYF	TGTGCCAGCAGCCAAAACAGGCAGTTGGGCGAGCAGTACTTC	few	NA	TRBJ2-7	TRBV4-2
CASSQDRSAETQYF	TGCGCCAGCAGCCAAGATCGTTCCGCGGAGACCCAGTACTTC	NA	NA	TRBJ2-5	TRBV4-1
CASSWGESTGELFF	TGTGCCAGCAGTTGGGGGGAGAGCACCGGGGAGCTGTTTTTT	NA	NA	TRBJ2-2	TRBV28